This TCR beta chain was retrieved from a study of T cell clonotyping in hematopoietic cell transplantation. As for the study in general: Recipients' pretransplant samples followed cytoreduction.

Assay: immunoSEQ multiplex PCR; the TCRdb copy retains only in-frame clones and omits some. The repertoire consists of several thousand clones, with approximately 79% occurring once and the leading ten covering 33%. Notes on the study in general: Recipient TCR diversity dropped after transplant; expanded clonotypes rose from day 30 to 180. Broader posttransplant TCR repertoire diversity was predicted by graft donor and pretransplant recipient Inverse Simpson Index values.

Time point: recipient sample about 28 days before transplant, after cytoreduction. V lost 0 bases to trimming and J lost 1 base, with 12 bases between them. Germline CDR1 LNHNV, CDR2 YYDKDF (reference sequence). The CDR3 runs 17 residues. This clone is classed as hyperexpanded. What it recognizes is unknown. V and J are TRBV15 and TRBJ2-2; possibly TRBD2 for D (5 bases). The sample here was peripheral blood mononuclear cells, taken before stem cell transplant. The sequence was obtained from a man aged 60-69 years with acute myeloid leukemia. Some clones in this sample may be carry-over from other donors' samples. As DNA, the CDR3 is TGTGCCACCAGCAGAGATTCGTCGAGCGGGAACACCGGGGAGCTGTTTTTT. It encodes CATSRDSSSGNTGELFF.